The subject of this entry is one T cell receptor beta chain. What this receptor recognizes is not known. There are no base qualities to consult, and no much larger clone falls within one base. This specimen comes from a study of T-cell memory formation after mild COVID-19 listed by TCRdb under 2021. Context from the whole study: TCR sequence clusters from the two donors were largely donor specific. T-cell clones expanding and contracting after mild COVID-19 in a couple of donors were tracked by longitudinal TCRalpha and TCRbeta repertoire sequencing. The cohort comprised two young, previously healthy adult volunteers, one female and one male. General findings and caveats noted by the study authors: Balanced CD4/CD8 phenotypes were observed for clones contracting from day 15 to 85, whereas a bias towards CD4+ was observed for a second wave of clones expanding from day 15 to 37. Contracting CD4+ clones turned up mainly in the CM and EM memory subsets, whereas EMRA was where CD8+ clones were enriched. SARS-CoV-2 specificity was not confirmed for the second-wave clones peaking on day 37. Only a couple of mild cases were covered by the study, and larger cohorts that include severe cases with pre-infection samples were considered necessary. Some responding clones were detected in pre-infection memory, suggesting pre-existing cross-reactive memory T cells joined the SARS-CoV-2 response.

CDR1 is given as SQVTM and CDR2 as ANQGSEA, both from the germline V gene. From V the trimming removes 6 bases and from J it removes 0 bases, while the gene matches leave 17 bases of the junction unaccounted for. Spanning cysteine to phenylalanine, the CDR3 consists of 18 amino acids. Just the 54-base CDR3 DNA is kept, in frame starting at base 1. Ficoll-Paque density gradient centrifugation was the method used to isolate PBMCs. The reads were generated on an Illumina NovaSeq 6000. cDNA libraries for TCRalpha and TCRbeta were prepared by 5'RACE using constant-segment primers, with sample barcodes and unique molecular identifiers added. RNA was extracted from every sample with Trizol reagent. Amplification of the libraries took two PCR steps, and the second step added a second sample barcode plus Illumina TruSeq adapters. Libraries were sequenced on an Illumina NovaSeq with 2 x 150 bp paired-end reads. The authors' pipeline ran thus. Demultiplexing of reads and collapsing into UMI-guided consensus sequences were performed with migec v1.2.7. Using mixcr v2.1.11, UMI consensuses were aligned to TRA and TRB V and J templates and then assembled into clonotypes. Expanded or contracted clonotypes were those called significant by both edgeR and NoisET, with noise models trained on biological replicates. For edgeR calls, the cutoffs were a false discovery rate-adjusted p below 0.01 and a log2 fold-change threshold of 1. PCA with hierarchical clustering of max-normalized trajectories of the 1000 most abundant clonotypes was used as exploratory dynamics analysis. The CD4 or CD8 phenotype of responding clones was assigned using the separately sequenced CD4+ and CD8+ repertoires. TCRdb passed the public sequencing reads through fastp at Q25 and MiXCR, retaining productive beta sequences. Rows matching on CDR3 protein sequence are summarized as one entry with the most common DNA and genes. The authors' filters were not applied to this entry. This sample holds about 270,000 distinct CDR3 sequences; 15% to 20% were observed only once. The top ten constitute 20% to 25% of the sample.

The origin of this receptor is a man aged 18-30 years who had mild COVID-19 (a few samples of this study predate the infection). The sample titles of this study are shuffled in the database, so cell type and time point are left out; the donor was told from shared clones. What was sequenced was PBMCs or a T cell subset sorted from them (not recorded which). The sequence is built from TRBV29-1 and TRBJ2-3; TRBD1 aligns with 8 central bases. The DNA sequence reads TGCAGCGTCGCTGGGGTAGTAGGACAGGGCACTAGCACAGATACGCAGTATTTT. Translated, it gives CSVAGVVGQGTSTDTQYF.